Following are 20 T cell receptor beta chains from one sample sequenced in a study of CD8 T cell repertoires and HIV-1 epitope variants. Using immunoSEQ multiplex PCR, the repertoire was profiled, and TCRdb retains in-frame clones only, with some absent. The table shows several thousand clones, with 50% to 75% occurring only once. Antigen specificity for these receptors is unknown. Sequencing was done on a sample of cultured CD8+ T cells derived from PBMCs. The receptors were gathered from a male donor with HIV.

This clone came up once. The rearrangement links TRBV13 to TRBJ2-7, with 7 bases matching TRBD2. With 5 bases clipped from V and 3 bases from J, the junction kept 1 base outside the gene matches. Per germline, CDR1 PRHDT and CDR2 FYEKMQ (reference sequence). The CDR3 totals 12 residues. Written as DNA, the CDR3 is TGTGCCAGCAGCGCGGGAGACTACGAGCAGTACTTC. This sequence encodes CASSAGDYEQYF.

This clone was observed a few times. The J gene is TRBJ2-7, the V gene TRBV19; perhaps TRBD2 as D (6 bases). CDR3 length: 13 residues. With 5 bases removed from V and 6 bases from J, the gap between germline ends came to 14 bases. Germline values: CDR1 LNHDA, CDR2 SQIVND (reference sequence). CDR3 amino acids: CASSLPGGREQYF. The CDR3 coding sequence is TGTGCCAGTAGTCTCCCCGGGGGTCGCGAGCAGTACTTC.

The rearrangement uses TRBV18 and TRBJ2-7; D is ambiguous. V was cut by 2 bases and J by 5 bases, with 19 bases left in between. The CDR3 is made up of 16 amino acids. Per the germline V gene, CDR1 is KGHSH and CDR2 is LQKENI. The CDR3 DNA sequence: TGTGCCAGCTCACCAGGCCGTGTTAGGTTATCCGACGAGCAGTACTTC. Its translation is CASSPGRVRLSDEQYF.

The J gene is TRBJ1-1, the V gene TRBV7-2; D unresolved. V dropped 0 bases and J dropped 0 bases, with 11 bases sitting between them. The CDR3 sequence is 16 residues long. Germline V gene data show CDR1 as SGHTA and CDR2 as FQGNSA. The CDR3 DNA reads TGTGCCAGCAGCTTAGCAAGTTTTGCGTTGAACACTGAAGCTTTCTTT. Protein: CASSLASFALNTEAFF.

The chain joins TRBV19 to TRBJ1-4, with TRBD1 identical over 7 bases. V lost 4 bases to trimming and J lost 8 bases; unmatched junction nucleotides: 16. This CDR3 region has 17 residues. Germline V gene sequence: CDR1 LNHDA, CDR2 SQIVND (reference sequence). The CDR3 coding sequence is TGTGCCAGTAGTACACAAACGGACAGGACGATGCGGGAAAAACTGTTTTTT. This translates into CASSTQTDRTMREKLFF. Based on the CDR3 plus reference TRBV19 and TRBJ1-4, the full variable domain is DGGITQSPKYLFRKEGQNVTLSCEQNLNHDAMYWYRQDPGQGLRLIYYSQIVNDFQKGDIAEGYSVSREKKESFPLTVTSAQKNPTAFYLCASSTQTDRTMREKLFFGSGTQLSVL.

This clone was detected only a few times. The rearrangement joins TRBV7-8 to TRBJ2-7; possible D gene TRBD1, 6 bases. V was trimmed by 4 bases and J by 1 base, leaving 11 bases between them. Germline lookup yields CDR1 SGHVS and CDR2 FQNEAQ. The CDR3 runs to 14 residues. Written as DNA, the CDR3 is TGTGCCAGCAGCTCAGGGGTGAGATCCTACGAGCAGTACTTC. Translating it yields CASSSGVRSYEQYF.

V and J are TRBV7-3 and TRBJ2-2; D not resolved. V lost 0 bases, J lost 5 bases, and 7 bases lay in between. CDR3 length: 14 amino acids. The V gene's germline CDR1 is SGHTA and CDR2 FQGTGA. The CDR3 nucleotides are TGTGCCAGCAGCTTAACGATCACAACCGGGGAGCTGTTTTTT. Translation: CASSLTITTGELFF.

The J gene is TRBJ2-7, the V gene TRBV28; D is perhaps TRBD1 (6 bases). CDR3 length: 17 amino acids. Germline V gene sequence: CDR1 MDHEN, CDR2 SYDVKM. Trimming took off 3 bases at V and 2 bases at J, with 20 bases between the two ends. The CDR3 loop reads CASSFASQGPLTYEQYF. The DNA for the CDR3 is TGTGCCAGCAGTTTCGCGTCCCAGGGGCCTTTGACCTACGAGCAGTACTTC. Supplemented by reference TRBV28 and TRBJ2-7, the full variable domain reads DVKVTQSSRYLVKRTGEKVFLECVQDMDHENMFWYRQDPGLGLRLIYFSYDVKMKEKGDIPEGYSVSREKKERFSLILESASTNQTSMYLCASSFASQGPLTYEQYFGPGTRLTVT.

The rearrangement joins TRBV2 to TRBJ1-5; D gene ambiguous. Trimming shortened V by 4 bases and J by 3 bases, and 7 bases separated the two germline ends. The CDR3 totals 13 residues. CDR1 and CDR2 from the germline V gene are SNHLY and FYNNEI. The chain's CDR3 is CASSAGNNQPQHF. In DNA, the CDR3 is TGTGCCAGCAGTGCCGGGAACAATCAGCCCCAGCATTTT.

The genes are TRBV11-1 and TRBJ2-7, with 13 bases aligning to TRBD2. The CDR3 length is 15 residues. Germline CDR1 reads SGHAT; CDR2 reads FQDESV (reference sequence). The ends lost 5 bases at V and 3 bases at J; junction bases unmatched: 4. The CDR3 nucleotides are TGTGCCAGCAGCCCCAGGACTAGCGGGAGCTACGAGCAGTACTTC. Its translation is CASSPRTSGSYEQYF.

The chain links TRBV29-1 to TRBJ2-7; 8 positions agree with TRBD2. The CDR3 spans 12 residues. V shed 7 bases and J 2 bases; nucleotides not matched to a gene: 4. Germline V gene lookup returns CDR1 SQVTM and CDR2 ANQGSEA. As DNA, the CDR3 is TGCAGCGCCAGAGCGGGAGCCTACGAGCAGTACTTC. Encoded protein: CSARAGAYEQYF.

The chain uses TRBV7-9 and TRBJ2-1, with TRBD1 matching over 9 bases. The CDR3 extends over 18 amino acids. Germline V gives CDR1 SEHNR, CDR2 FQNEAQ (reference sequence). J lost 4 bases, V lost 0 bases, and 10 bases had no gene match. CDR3: CASSLATHPGQGYNEQFF. The CDR3 DNA follows: TGTGCCAGCAGCTTAGCCACTCATCCGGGACAGGGTTACAATGAGCAGTTCTTC. Supplemented by reference TRBV7-9 and TRBJ2-1, the full variable domain reads DTGVSQNPRHKITKRGQNVTFRCDPISEHNRLYWYRQTLGQGPEFLTYFQNEAQLEKSRLLSDRFSAERPKGSFSTLEIQRTEQGDSAMYLCASSLATHPGQGYNEQFFGPGTRLTVL.

This clone was detected once. The chain recombines TRBV4-2 with TRBJ2-1, with TRBD2 matching 9 bases. Germline values: CDR1 LGHNA, CDR2 YNFKEQ. Losses at the gene ends were 0 bases for V and 2 bases for J; bases not matched to a gene: 8. The CDR3 totals 18 residues. This chain's CDR3 is CASSQDRLSSGTYNEQFF. CDR3 sequence (DNA): TGTGCCAGCAGCCAAGATCGACTTTCTAGCGGGACCTACAATGAGCAGTTCTTC.

The chain employs TRBV7-6 and TRBJ2-7; TRBD1 aligns across 9 bases. The CDR3 is 13 amino acids. From germline, CDR1 is SGHVS and CDR2 FNYEAQ. J gave up 6 bases and V 5 bases, and 5 bases lay outside the gene matches. The CDR3 sequence: CASSAGTGSEQYF. The CDR3 DNA follows: TGTGCCAGCAGCGCAGGGACAGGGAGCGAGCAGTACTTC. The full variable domain, rest sourced from reference TRBV7-6 and TRBJ2-7, is GAGVSQSPRYKVTKRGQDVALRCDPISGHVSLYWYRQALGQGPEFLTYFNYEAQQDKSGLPNDRFSAERPEGSISTLTIQRTEQRDSAMYRCASSAGTGSEQYFGPGTRLTVT.

The chain recombines TRBV9 with TRBJ1-1; D is possibly TRBD1 (5 bases). V was shortened by 0 bases and J by 1 base, with 7 bases between the two germline ends. Germline CDR1 SGDLS, CDR2 YYNGEE. CDR3 size: 14 residues. The CDR3 here is CASSVAGGNTEAFF. CDR3 nucleotide sequence: TGTGCCAGCAGCGTAGCTGGGGGGAACACTGAAGCTTTCTTT.

This clone came up a few times. The chain joins TRBV19 to TRBJ2-7; 7 bases are a match to TRBD2. The germline gives CDR1 LNHDA, CDR2 SQIVND (reference sequence). V lost 5 bases, J lost 3 bases, and 4 bases stayed unmatched. The CDR3 runs to 13 residues. The CDR3 spells CASSWGGSYEQYF. The CDR3 coding sequence is TGTGCCAGTAGTTGGGGCGGGAGCTACGAGCAGTACTTC.

The gene calls are TRBV12-2 and TRBJ2-5; the D call TRBD2 from the table was never checked on the DNA. TRBV12-2 constitutes a pseudogene. The CDR3 extends over 17 amino acids. CDR3 nucleotide sequence: TGTGCAAGTCGCTTTCGGGAAGACATCGAAGGTGGGGAGACCCAGTACTTC. Protein: CASRFREDIEGGETQYF.

The gene calls are TRBV7-9 and TRBJ2-1; a possible D gene is TRBD1 (5 bases). The germline V gene encodes CDR1 SEHNR and CDR2 FQNEAQ (reference sequence). This CDR3 contains 13 residues. Trimming stripped 5 bases from V and 4 bases from J, with 9 bases between. The CDR3 sequence is CASSTTGYNEQFF. The DNA for the CDR3 is TGTGCCAGCAGCACCACAGGTTACAATGAGCAGTTCTTC. The full variable domain, its missing parts supplied by reference TRBV7-9 and TRBJ2-1, is DTGVSQNPRHKITKRGQNVTFRCDPISEHNRLYWYRQTLGQGPEFLTYFQNEAQLEKSRLLSDRFSAERPKGSFSTLEIQRTEQGDSAMYLCASSTTGYNEQFFGPGTRLTVL.

Concerning this clone: Only one base separates this from a far larger clonotype, so it likely reflects a read error. The rearrangement uses TRBV28 and TRBJ2-7; D is perhaps TRBD2 (6 bases). Between the trimmed V and J ends, which lost 6 bases and 0 bases, there was a span of 27 bases. This CDR3 is built from 19 residues. The germline CDR1 and CDR2 sequences are MDHEN and SYDVKM. The DNA of the CDR3 is TGTGCCAGCAGCCAAGAGCCGGGAGCGGGCGCCCTGAGCTCCTACGAGCAGTACTTC. This codes for CASSQEPGAGALSSYEQYF.

This clone is medium-sized within its sample. The rearrangement links TRBV19 to TRBJ1-5; D is uncertain. CDR3 size: 13 residues. V was trimmed by 1 base and J by 9 bases, leaving 10 bases between them. CDR1 and CDR2 from the germline V gene are LNHDA and SQIVND (reference sequence). CDR3 DNA: TGTGCCAGTAGTATAGTTCCGGAGGGGCCCCAGCATTTT. Translation: CASSIVPEGPQHF. The whole variable domain, filled in from reference TRBV19 and TRBJ1-5, reads DGGITQSPKYLFRKEGQNVTLSCEQNLNHDAMYWYRQDPGQGLRLIYYSQIVNDFQKGDIAEGYSVSREKKESFPLTVTSAQKNPTAFYLCASSIVPEGPQHFGDGTRLSIL.